The 11 T cell receptor beta chains below all came from one sample that was sequenced in a study of cytomegalovirus exposure and HLA in healthy donors. With 60 Vbeta and 13 Jbeta primers, the PCR was carried out. Only in-frame clones appear in the TCRdb table, and some are missing; sequencing was by immunoSEQ multiplex PCR. The sample yields approximately 170,000 clones, about 64% seen once. The sequenced sample was PBMCs. The receptors were sampled from a man aged 50-60 years in good health and CMV-seronegative.

The chain is built from TRBV28 and TRBJ1-2; D gene ambiguous. The CDR3 has 12 amino acids. V was trimmed by 6 bases and J by 4 bases, leaving 9 bases between them. Looked up from germline, CDR1 is MDHEN and CDR2 is SYDVKM. The CDR3 sequence is CASSLASYGYTF. The CDR3 coding sequence is TGTGCCAGCAGCCTAGCCAGCTATGGCTACACCTTC.

The rearrangement joins TRBV5-6 to TRBJ2-1; 10 positions agree with TRBD1. Germline CDR1 reads SGHDT; CDR2 reads YYEEEE. The V segment lost 6 bases and the J segment 7 bases; nucleotides outside the gene matches: 13. The CDR3 loop spans 16 amino acids. DNA for the CDR3: TGTGCCAGCACCAAGGACAGGGGGGAGATAGTGAATGAGCAGTTCTTC. Residues: CASTKDRGEIVNEQFF.

The chain carries TRBV7-2 and TRBJ2-3, with a tentative D call TRBD2 (6 bases). CDR1 is SGHTA, CDR2 FQGNSA, per germline. This CDR3 is built from 18 residues. V lost 1 base to trimming and J lost 1 base, with 18 bases between them. The CDR3 loop is CASSLVPLRGAGTDTQYF. CDR3 in DNA: TGTGCCAGCAGCTTAGTTCCCCTCCGCGGGGCAGGCACAGATACGCAGTATTTT.

The J gene is TRBJ1-2, the V gene TRBV28; 8 nucleotides align to TRBD1. The length of the CDR3 is 13 residues. With V trimmed by 9 bases and J by 4 bases, 7 bases remained unmatched. Germline V gene data show CDR1 as MDHEN and CDR2 as SYDVKM. CDR3 sequence (DNA): TGTGCCAGTTCGACAGGGGTTTCCTATGGCTACACCTTC. Protein product: CASSTGVSYGYTF.

The chain recombines TRBV4-3 with TRBJ1-2; 8 positions agree with TRBD1. CDR3 length equals 16 residues. The ends lost 0 bases at V and 1 base at J; junction bases unmatched: 4. CDR1 is LGHNA, CDR2 YSLEER, per germline. The CDR3 bases are TGCGCCAGCAGCCAAGATACGACAGGGGATAACTATGGCTACACCTTC. This codes for CASSQDTTGDNYGYTF.

The V and J genes are TRBV27 and TRBJ1-2, with TRBD1 matching over 8 bases. The ends lost 5 bases at V and 0 bases at J; junction bases unmatched: 8. The CDR3 spans 16 residues. Germline loops: CDR1 MNHEY, CDR2 SMNVEV (reference sequence). CDR3 sequence reads: CASSPFGQGANYGYTF. The DNA for the CDR3 is TGTGCCAGCAGTCCCTTCGGACAGGGAGCTAACTATGGCTACACCTTC.

The genes are TRBV19 and TRBJ1-2, with 8 bases identical to TRBD1. Germline V gives CDR1 LNHDA, CDR2 SQIVND (reference sequence). V gave up 5 bases and J gave up 4 bases; unmatched junction bases: 9. The CDR3 is made up of 15 amino acids. The CDR3 bases are TGTGCCAGTAGTGACAGGGGAACCTCTCGCTATGGCTACACCTTC. Amino acids: CASSDRGTSRYGYTF.

This sequence joins TRBV6-5 and TRBJ1-2, with D possibly TRBD1 on 6 matching bases. V lost 5 bases to trimming and J lost 2 bases, with 15 bases between them. Germline V gives CDR1 MNHEY, CDR2 SVGAGI. This CDR3 contains 15 residues. The CDR3 spells CASSKSLQGNYGYTF. The DNA for the CDR3 is TGTGCCAGCAGTAAATCCTTACAGGGAAACTATGGCTACACCTTC.

This chain uses TRBV7-2 with TRBJ1-2; 12 bases map to TRBD1. This CDR3 is 15 amino acids long. Per the germline V gene, CDR1 is SGHTA and CDR2 is FQGNSA. The V gene end was trimmed by 5 bases and the J gene end by 8 bases; junction bases not matched to a gene: 9. This CDR3 reads CASSIFGTGGGGYTF. Here the CDR3 DNA reads TGTGCCAGCAGCATCTTCGGGACAGGGGGCGGAGGCTACACCTTC.

The chain uses TRBV14 and TRBJ2-5, with TRBD1 identical over 12 bases. Losses at the gene ends were 3 bases for V and 4 bases for J; bases not matched to a gene: 3. The germline gives CDR1 SGHDN, CDR2 FVKESK. This CDR3 contains 15 residues. CDR3 nucleotide sequence: TGTGCCAGCAGCCACGGGACAGGGGGCGTAGAGACCCAGTACTTC. It codes for CASSHGTGGVETQYF.

V usage is TRBV7-6 and J usage is TRBJ2-5, with D possibly matching TRBD2 (5 bases). This CDR3 has 14 residues. Germline assignment: CDR1 SGHVS and CDR2 FNYEAQ. Trimming took 5 bases from V and 2 from J, leaving 12 bases between them. This CDR3 reads CASSRSGPQETQYF. The CDR3 DNA sequence: TGTGCCAGCAGCCGAAGCGGTCCTCAAGAGACCCAGTACTTC.